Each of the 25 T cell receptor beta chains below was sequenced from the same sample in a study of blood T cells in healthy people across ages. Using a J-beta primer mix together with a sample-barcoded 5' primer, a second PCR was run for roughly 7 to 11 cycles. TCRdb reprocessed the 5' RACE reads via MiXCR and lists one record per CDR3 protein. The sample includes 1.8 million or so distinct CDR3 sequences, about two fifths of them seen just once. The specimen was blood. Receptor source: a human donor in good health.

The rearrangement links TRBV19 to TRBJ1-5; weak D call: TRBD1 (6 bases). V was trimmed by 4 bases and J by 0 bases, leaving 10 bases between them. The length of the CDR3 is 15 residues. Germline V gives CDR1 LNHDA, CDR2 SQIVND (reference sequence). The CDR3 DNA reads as TGTGCCAGTAGTACCACAGGGTATAGCAATCAGCCCCAGCATTTT. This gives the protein CASSTTGYSNQPQHF.

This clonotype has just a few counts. The CDR3 DNA reads as TGTGCCATCAGTGGAGGGGCCCAAGAGACCCAGTACTTC. Translation gives CAISGGAQETQYF. The V gene is TRBV10-3, the J gene TRBJ2-5; TRBD1 or TRBD2 may be the D gene (5 bases each). CDR3 length: 13 residues. Trimming cost V 4 bases and J 1 base, with 7 bases left between them. The V gene's germline CDR1 is ENHRY and CDR2 SYGVKD.

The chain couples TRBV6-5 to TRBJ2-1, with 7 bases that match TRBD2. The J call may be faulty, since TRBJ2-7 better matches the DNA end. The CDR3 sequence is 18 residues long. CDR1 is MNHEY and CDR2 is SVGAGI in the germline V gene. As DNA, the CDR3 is TGTGCCAGCAGTTACAACTTACAGGTAGCGGGCTCCTACAATGAGCAGTACTTC. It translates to CASSYNLQVAGSYNEQYF.

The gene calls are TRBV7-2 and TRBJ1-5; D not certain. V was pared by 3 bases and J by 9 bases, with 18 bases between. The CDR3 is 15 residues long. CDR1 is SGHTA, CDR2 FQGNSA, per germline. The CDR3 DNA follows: TGTGCCAGCAGCTTGGTTCCGGCAGGTTCACGGCCCCAGCATTTT. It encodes CASSLVPAGSRPQHF.

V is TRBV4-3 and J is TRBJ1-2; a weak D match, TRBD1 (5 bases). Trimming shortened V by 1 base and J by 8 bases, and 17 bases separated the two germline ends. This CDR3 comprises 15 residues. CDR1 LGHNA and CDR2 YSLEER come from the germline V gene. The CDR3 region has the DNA TGCGCCAGCAGCCAAGCTGGAGGGGTGGGGAGAGGCTACACCTTC. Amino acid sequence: CASSQAGGVGRGYTF.

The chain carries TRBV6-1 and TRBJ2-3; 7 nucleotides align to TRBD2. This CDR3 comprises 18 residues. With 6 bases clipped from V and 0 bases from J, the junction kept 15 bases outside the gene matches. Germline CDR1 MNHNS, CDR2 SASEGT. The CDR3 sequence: CASRPITRGTTSTDTQYF. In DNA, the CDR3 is TGTGCCAGCAGACCGATTACTCGGGGGACTACTAGCACAGATACGCAGTATTTT.

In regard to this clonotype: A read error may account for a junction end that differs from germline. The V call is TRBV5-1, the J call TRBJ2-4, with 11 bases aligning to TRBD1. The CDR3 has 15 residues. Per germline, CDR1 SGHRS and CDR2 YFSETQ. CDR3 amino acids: CARSLNPGQGEEQYF. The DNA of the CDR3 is TGCGCCCGCAGCTTGAACCCGGGACAGGGGGAAGAGCAGTACTTC.

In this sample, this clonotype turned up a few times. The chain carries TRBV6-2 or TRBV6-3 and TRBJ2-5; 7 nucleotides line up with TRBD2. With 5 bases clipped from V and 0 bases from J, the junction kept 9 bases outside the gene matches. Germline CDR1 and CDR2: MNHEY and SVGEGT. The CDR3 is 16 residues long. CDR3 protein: CASSGIRGGYQETQYF. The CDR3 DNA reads TGTGCCAGCAGTGGAATCCGGGGAGGGTACCAAGAGACCCAGTACTTC.

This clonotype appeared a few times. The CDR3 is CSVEGEGHLGETQYF. The CDR3 DNA follows: TGCAGCGTTGAAGGAGAGGGGCACCTCGGGGAGACCCAGTACTTC. The chain is built from TRBV29-1 and TRBJ2-5; D tentatively reads TRBD1 or TRBD2 (5 bases each). CDR1 is SQVTM and CDR2 is ANQGSEA in the germline V gene. This CDR3 contains 15 residues. Trimming took 1 base from V and 5 from J, leaving 17 bases between them.

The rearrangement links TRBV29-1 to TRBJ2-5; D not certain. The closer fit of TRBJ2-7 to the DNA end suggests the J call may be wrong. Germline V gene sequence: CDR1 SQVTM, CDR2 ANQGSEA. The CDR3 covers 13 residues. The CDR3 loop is CSVVLDTTYEQYF. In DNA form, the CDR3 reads TGCAGCGTTGTCCTTGACACAACCTACGAGCAGTACTTC.

The CDR3 DNA follows: TGCAGCGTCCGACAGGGCATGGGTTCACCCCTCCACTTT. Translation: CSVRQGMGSPLHF. J is TRBJ1-6 and V is TRBV29-1, with TRBD1 identical over 7 bases. The length of the CDR3 is 13 residues. Germline values: CDR1 SQVTM, CDR2 ANQGSEA. V trimming: 6 bases; J trimming: 9 bases; junction bases outside the gene matches: 8.

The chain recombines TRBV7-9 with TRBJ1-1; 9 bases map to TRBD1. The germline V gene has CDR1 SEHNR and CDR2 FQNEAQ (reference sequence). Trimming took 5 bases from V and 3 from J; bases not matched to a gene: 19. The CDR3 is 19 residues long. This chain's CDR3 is CASSHYGQGLKDGDTEAFF. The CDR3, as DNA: TGTGCCAGCAGCCACTATGGACAGGGGCTGAAGGATGGGGACACTGAAGCTTTCTTT.

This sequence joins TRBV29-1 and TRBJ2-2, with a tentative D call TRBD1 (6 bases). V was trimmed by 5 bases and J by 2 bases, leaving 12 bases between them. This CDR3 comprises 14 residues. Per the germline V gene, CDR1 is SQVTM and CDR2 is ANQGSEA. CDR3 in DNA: TGCAGCGTTCTGACAGGCCGAAACACCGGGGAGCTGTTTTTT. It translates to CSVLTGRNTGELFF.

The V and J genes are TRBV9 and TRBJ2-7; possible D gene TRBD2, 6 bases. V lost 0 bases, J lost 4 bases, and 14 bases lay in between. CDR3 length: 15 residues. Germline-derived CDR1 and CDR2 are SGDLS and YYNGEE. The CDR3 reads CASSVDGGTAYEQYF. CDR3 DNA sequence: TGTGCCAGCAGCGTAGATGGGGGGACCGCTTACGAGCAGTACTTC.

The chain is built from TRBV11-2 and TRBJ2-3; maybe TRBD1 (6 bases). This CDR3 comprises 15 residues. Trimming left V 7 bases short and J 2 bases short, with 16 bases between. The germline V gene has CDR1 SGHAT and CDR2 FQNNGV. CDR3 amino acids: CASTQTGTPTDTQYF. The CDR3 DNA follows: TGTGCCAGCACCCAAACCGGGACACCCACAGATACGCAGTATTTT. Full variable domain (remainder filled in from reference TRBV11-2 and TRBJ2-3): EAGVAQSPRYKIIEKRQSVAFWCNPISGHATLYWYQQILGQGPKLLIQFQNNGVVDDSQLPKDRFSAERLKGVDSTLKIQPAKLEDSAVYLCASTQTGTPTDTQYFGPGTRLTVL.

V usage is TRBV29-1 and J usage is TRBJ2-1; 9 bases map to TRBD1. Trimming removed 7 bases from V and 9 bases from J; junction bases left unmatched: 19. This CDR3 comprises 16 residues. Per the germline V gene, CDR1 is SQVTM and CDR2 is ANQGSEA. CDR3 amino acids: CSALGPRDRVSGEQFF. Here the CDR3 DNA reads TGCAGCGCCCTAGGCCCTAGGGACAGGGTGTCGGGTGAGCAGTTCTTC.

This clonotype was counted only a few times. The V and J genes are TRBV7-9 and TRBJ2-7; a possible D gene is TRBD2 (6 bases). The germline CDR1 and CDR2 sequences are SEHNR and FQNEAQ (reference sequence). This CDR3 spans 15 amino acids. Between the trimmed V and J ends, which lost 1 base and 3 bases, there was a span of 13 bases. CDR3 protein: CASSLEGLGGYEQYF. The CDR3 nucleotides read TGTGCCAGCAGCTTAGAAGGATTGGGAGGCTACGAGCAGTACTTC.

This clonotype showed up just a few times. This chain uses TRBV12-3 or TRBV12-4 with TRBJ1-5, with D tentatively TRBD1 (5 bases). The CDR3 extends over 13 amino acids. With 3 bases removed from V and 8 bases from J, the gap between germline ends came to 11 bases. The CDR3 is CASSLGGSEPQHF. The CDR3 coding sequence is TGTGCCAGCAGTTTGGGGGGTTCAGAGCCCCAGCATTTT.

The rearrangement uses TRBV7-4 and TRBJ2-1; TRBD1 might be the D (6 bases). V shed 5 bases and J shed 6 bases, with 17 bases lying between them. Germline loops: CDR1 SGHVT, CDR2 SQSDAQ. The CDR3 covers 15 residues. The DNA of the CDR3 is TGTGCCAGCAGCCAACGAGTACAGGGACCCAATGAGCAGTTCTTC. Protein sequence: CASSQRVQGPNEQFF.

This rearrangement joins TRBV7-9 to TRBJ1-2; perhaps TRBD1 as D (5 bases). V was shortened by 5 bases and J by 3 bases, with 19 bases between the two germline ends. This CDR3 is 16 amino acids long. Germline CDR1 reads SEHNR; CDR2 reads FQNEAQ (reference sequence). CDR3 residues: CASSRDGDDPYYGYTF. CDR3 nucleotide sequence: TGTGCCAGCAGCCGGGACGGGGACGACCCTTACTATGGCTACACCTTC. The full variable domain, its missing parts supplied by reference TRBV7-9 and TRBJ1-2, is DTGVSQNPRHKITKRGQNVTFRCDPISEHNRLYWYRQTLGQGPEFLTYFQNEAQLEKSRLLSDRFSAERPKGSFSTLEIQRTEQGDSAMYLCASSRDGDDPYYGYTFGSGTRLTVV.

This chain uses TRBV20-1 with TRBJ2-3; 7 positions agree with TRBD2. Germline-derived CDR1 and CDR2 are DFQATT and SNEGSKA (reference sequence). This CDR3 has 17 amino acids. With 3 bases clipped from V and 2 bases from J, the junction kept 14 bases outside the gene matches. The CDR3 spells CSASPAGVPPFTDTQYF. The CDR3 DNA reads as TGCAGTGCTAGCCCGGCGGGGGTCCCACCGTTCACAGATACGCAGTATTTT.

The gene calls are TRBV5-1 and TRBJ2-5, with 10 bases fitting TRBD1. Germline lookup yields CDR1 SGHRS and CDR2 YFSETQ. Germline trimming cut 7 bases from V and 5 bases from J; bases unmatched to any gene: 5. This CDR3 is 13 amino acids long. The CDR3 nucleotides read TGCGCCAGCGGCACGGGACAGGGGGAGACCCAGTACTTC. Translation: CASGTGQGETQYF.

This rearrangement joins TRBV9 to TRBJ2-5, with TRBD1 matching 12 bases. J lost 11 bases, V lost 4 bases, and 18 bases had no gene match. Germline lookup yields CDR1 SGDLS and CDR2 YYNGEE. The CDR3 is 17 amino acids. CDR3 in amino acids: CASSTSLGTGGYNEQYF. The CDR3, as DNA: TGTGCCAGCAGCACATCGCTCGGGACAGGGGGCTACAATGAGCAGTACTTC.

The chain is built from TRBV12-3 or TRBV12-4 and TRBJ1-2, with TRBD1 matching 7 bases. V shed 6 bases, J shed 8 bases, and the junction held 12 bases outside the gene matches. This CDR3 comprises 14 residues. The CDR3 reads CASSQQGLAEGYTF. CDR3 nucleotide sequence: TGTGCCAGCAGCCAACAGGGGCTCGCGGAGGGCTACACCTTC.

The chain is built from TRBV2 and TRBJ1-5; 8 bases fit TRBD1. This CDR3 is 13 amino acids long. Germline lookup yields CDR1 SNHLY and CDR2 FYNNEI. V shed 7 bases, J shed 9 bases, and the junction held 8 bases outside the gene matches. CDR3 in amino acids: CASTRTGSGPQHF. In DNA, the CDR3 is TGTGCCAGCACCCGGACAGGGAGTGGGCCCCAGCATTTT.